The 5 T cell receptor beta chains below come from one sample, sequenced in a study of blood T cell repertoires in COVID-19. Clones were sequenced by immunoSEQ multiplex PCR, and TCRdb holds only the in-frame ones, with some missing. Of under 300,000 clones listed, 80% to 90% are singletons. Input material: peripheral blood. The receptors were gathered from a woman in her seventies with acute or convalescent COVID-19.

The gene calls are TRBV2 and TRBJ1-5; D ambiguous. The germline V and J ends were trimmed by 7 bases and 3 bases, with 10 bases remaining between them. Germline assignment: CDR1 SNHLY and CDR2 FYNNEI. This CDR3 has 13 amino acids. CDR3 residues: CASKARDNQPQHF. As DNA, the CDR3 is TGTGCCAGCAAGGCGCGGGACAATCAGCCCCAGCATTTT. Together with reference TRBV2 and TRBJ1-5, the CDR3 gives the full variable domain: EPEVTQTPSHQVTQMGQEVILRCVPISNHLYFYWYRQILGQKVEFLVSFYNNEISEKSEIFDDQFSVERPDGSNFTLKIRSTKLEDSAMYFCASKARDNQPQHFGDGTRLSIL.

The chain has TRBV3-1 (or the pseudogene TRBV3-2) and TRBJ1-5; TRBD1 might be the D (5 bases). This CDR3 comprises 12 residues. Germline CDR1 reads LGHDT; CDR2 reads YNNKEL (reference sequence). Trimming cost V 4 bases and J 8 bases, with 9 bases left between them. CDR3 amino acids: CASSPGGEPQHF. For the CDR3, the DNA is TGTGCCAGCAGCCCGGGGGGGGAGCCCCAGCATTTT.

The V gene is TRBV14, the J gene TRBJ1-2, with D perhaps matching TRBD1 (5 bases). The CDR3 runs 14 residues. CDR1 SGHDN and CDR2 FVKESK come from the germline V gene. Trimming left V 1 base short and J 5 bases short, with 11 bases between. The CDR3 DNA reads TGTGCCAGCAGCCAAGTAGGGGTAGGGTATGGCTACACCTTC. It yields the protein CASSQVGVGYGYTF.

V is TRBV11-2 and J is TRBJ1-2; D is ambiguous. The CDR3 is made up of 14 amino acids. Trimming shortened V by 0 bases and J by 2 bases, and 7 bases separated the two germline ends. The germline CDR1 and CDR2 sequences are SGHAT and FQNNGV. The CDR3 nucleotides read TGTGCCAGCAGCTTAGACAGAGGGAACTATGGCTACACCTTC. This translates into CASSLDRGNYGYTF.

This sequence joins TRBV19 and TRBJ1-1; D perhaps matches TRBD1 (5 bases). The CDR3 totals 14 residues. The germline CDR1 and CDR2 sequences are LNHDA and SQIVND (reference sequence). V was cut by 3 bases and J by 0 bases, with 8 bases left in between. For the CDR3, the DNA is TGTGCCAGTAGTATCAGACAGATGAACACTGAAGCTTTCTTT. Residues: CASSIRQMNTEAFF.